Each of the 6 T cell receptor beta chains below was sequenced from the same sample in a study of T cell repertoires in cytomegalovirus infection. The antigens for these receptors are not known. TCRdb ran MiXCR on the reads and lists one entry per CDR3 protein. The repertoire includes about 310,000 distinct CDR3 sequences, 25% of them detected once, and 13% sits in the top ten. This material consisted of cultured PBMCs, taken from culture after CMV antigen stimulation. Every receptor here comes from a human donor in good health (CMV status not recorded). Some clones in this sample may be carry-over from other donors' samples.

The rearrangement uses TRBV5-1 and TRBJ2-3; 9 bases align to TRBD2. Per germline, CDR1 SGHRS and CDR2 YFSETQ. This CDR3 contains 16 residues. Unmatched junction bases numbered 4, after V lost 0 bases and J lost 2 bases. CDR3 sequence reads: CASSLAASGDTDTQYF. CDR3 DNA: TGCGCCAGCAGCTTGGCGGCTAGCGGGGACACAGATACGCAGTATTTT.

The genes are TRBV7-6 and TRBJ2-1, with D possibly matching TRBD2 (6 bases). Between the trimmed V and J ends, which lost 3 bases and 9 bases, there was a span of 18 bases. This CDR3 contains 15 residues. From germline, CDR1 is SGHVS and CDR2 FNYEAQ. For the CDR3, the DNA is TGTGCCAGCAGCTTTTTTGGGGACTCTGGAGGTGAGCAGTTCTTC. Its protein product is CASSFFGDSGGEQFF.

In its sample, this clonotype was seen many times. The rearrangement uses TRBV7-8 and TRBJ2-1; D gene unclear. The CDR3 has 13 amino acids. Germline values: CDR1 SGHVS, CDR2 FQNEAQ. V lost 5 bases and J lost 10, with 15 bases in between. CDR3 amino acids: CASSPDPQAEQFF. CDR3 bases: TGTGCCAGCAGCCCAGACCCGCAGGCGGAGCAGTTCTTC.

This clonotype was recorded at least ten times. The J gene is TRBJ1-5, the V gene TRBV28; the D is unclear. Germline CDR1 and CDR2: MDHEN and SYDVKM. CDR3 size: 14 residues. The V end was cut by 6 bases, the J end by 11 bases, with 20 bases between. CDR3 region: CASSRGAIMLSQHF. The CDR3 coding sequence is TGTGCCAGCAGCCGAGGCGCAATCATGCTTTCCCAGCATTTT.

The V gene is TRBV15, the J gene TRBJ1-1, with D uncertain. Trimming cost V 0 bases and J 2 bases, with 4 bases left between them. CDR1 and CDR2 from the germline V gene are LNHNV and YYDKDF (reference sequence). This CDR3 is 13 amino acids long. DNA of the CDR3: TGTGCCACCAGCAGAGAGGATAACACTGAAGCTTTCTTT. It is translated as CATSREDNTEAFF.

This clonotype has a count of ten or more. The chain links TRBV6-5 to TRBJ1-1, with D unclear. Trimming left V 6 bases short and J 10 bases short, with 18 bases between. The V gene's germline CDR1 is MNHEY and CDR2 SVGAGI. The length of the CDR3 is 13 residues. The DNA of the CDR3 is TGTGCCAGCAGCTCCGACCAAACAAACGGAGCTTTCTTT. Encoded protein: CASSSDQTNGAFF.